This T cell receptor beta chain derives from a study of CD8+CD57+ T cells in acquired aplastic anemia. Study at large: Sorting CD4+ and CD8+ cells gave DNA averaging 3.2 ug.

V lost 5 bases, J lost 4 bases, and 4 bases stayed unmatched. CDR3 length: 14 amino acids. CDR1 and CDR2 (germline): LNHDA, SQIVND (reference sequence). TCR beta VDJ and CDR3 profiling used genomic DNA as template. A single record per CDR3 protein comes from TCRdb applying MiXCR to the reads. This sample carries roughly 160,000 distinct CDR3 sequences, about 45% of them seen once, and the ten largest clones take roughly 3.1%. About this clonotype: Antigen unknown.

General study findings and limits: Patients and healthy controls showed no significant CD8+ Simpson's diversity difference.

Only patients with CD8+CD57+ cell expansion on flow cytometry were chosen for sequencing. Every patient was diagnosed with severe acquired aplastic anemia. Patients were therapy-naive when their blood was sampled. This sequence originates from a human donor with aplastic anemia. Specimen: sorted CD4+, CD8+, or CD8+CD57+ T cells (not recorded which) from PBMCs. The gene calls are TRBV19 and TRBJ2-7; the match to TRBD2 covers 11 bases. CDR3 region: CASSSGLAEYEQYF. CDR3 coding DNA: TGTGCCAGTAGTTCGGGACTAGCGGAGTACGAGCAGTACTTC.